Detailed here is one TCR beta chain. No cognate antigen has been identified for it. Base qualities are not recorded, but no much larger clone differs from it by a single base. The data originate from a study of spatial heterogeneity in lung cancer (dated by TCRdb to about 2019). Regarding the research as a whole: More beta-chain than alpha-chain transcripts were consistently detected, likely reflecting higher beta-chain transcript abundance. In the raw uncorrected reads, each unique combination of TCR and UMI appeared more than ten times on average. TCR alpha and beta repertoires were quantitatively compared across multiple tumor regions, matched nontumor lung and blood in non-small cell lung cancer. TCR repertoire features were related to nonsynonymous mutation counts determined by whole-exome sequencing of tumor tissue. At surgery, about 210 tumor regions, approximately 64 matched nontumor lung samples and some 54 PBMC samples were TCR-sequenced for both alpha and beta chains. Study-wide conclusions, independent of this receptor: Ubiquitous expanded tumor TCRs showed up in blood more often at tumor resection than at routine follow-up. Confirming at a functional level the hypothesis that regional TCRs recognize regional mutations was considered to require additional single-cell paired TCR alpha and beta sequencing.

Taken with the paper, the label for time point translates to: sample taken at primary tumor resection. Without any cell sorting, TCR sequencing was performed on whole RNA extracted either from tumor and nontumor lung tissue or from cryopreserved PBMC samples. Samples were obtained from 70 to 85 patients with early-stage, untreated non-small cell lung cancer from the lung TRACERx cohort. Patients were selected for TCR sequencing only if sufficient RNA was available from at least two tumor regions. Libraries came from 5' RACE. The sequencer listed for this sample is NextSeq 500. To allow correction of PCR and sequencing errors, the TCR library protocol tagged every TCR cDNA molecule with a unique molecular identifier. On the study's bioinformatics: TCR identification, UMI-based error correction and CDR3 extraction were performed with Decombinator tools. Expanded TCRs were defined as those above a frequency of 2 per 1,000, corresponding to the top 1% of the tumor frequency distribution. Rényi diversity was computed with the R vegan package after subsampling each repertoire 100 times to 5,000 TCRs. CDR3 similarity networks were built from amino acid triplet string-kernel similarity, connecting CDR3s with pairwise similarity above 0.82. Starting from the raw public reads, TCRdb applied fastp trimming at Q25, assembled clones with MiXCR and retained in-frame beta chains. Each CDR3 protein gets just one entry, which takes the most common genes and DNA from the rows behind it. The V and J calls and clone size are TCRdb's, not the authors'. The sample table holds approximately 82,000 distinct CDR3 sequences, of which roughly 12% were seen once. Of the sample, around 4.3% falls within the top ten clones.

CDR1 SGHRS and CDR2 YFSETQ were looked up in the germline V gene. The CDR3, cysteine through phenylalanine, is 16 amino acids long. Solely the CDR3 DNA is kept, with 48 bases framed from the first base. The V and J ends are trimmed by 0 bases and 0 bases, leaving 10 bases between them. Sequencing was performed on PBMCs, taken at surgery. This receptor was obtained from a male donor with early-stage non-small cell lung cancer. The chain was built from TRBV5-1 and TRBJ2-1; no D gene can be assigned with confidence. The CDR3 sequence is CASSLGASFSYNEQFF. The DNA sequence is TGCGCCAGCAGCTTGGGGGCCAGTTTCTCCTACAATGAGCAGTTCTTC. With the portions outside the CDR3 filled from the reference TRBV5-1 and TRBJ2-1 genes, the complete variable region becomes KAGVTQTPRYLIKTRGQQVTLSCSPISGHRSVSWYQQTPGQGLQFLFEYFSETQRNKGNFPGRFSGRQFSNSRSEMNVSTLELGDSALYLCASSLGASFSYNEQFFGPGTRLTVL.